The 20 T cell receptor beta chains below all came from one sample that was sequenced in a study of T cells in localized non-small cell lung cancer. This table comes from immunoSEQ multiplex PCR, and its TCRdb copy is limited to in-frame clones, with some not included. The table shows about 64,000 clones, with more than 80% occurring only once. Sequenced material: PBMCs, taken before any cancer treatment. These receptors were taken from a man aged 40-75 years with stage II lung adenocarcinoma.

This chain uses TRBV11-2 with TRBJ2-5, with 11 bases matching TRBD2. The ends lost 5 bases at V and 0 bases at J; junction bases unmatched: 2. The CDR3 extends over 15 amino acids. Germline CDR1 is SGHAT and CDR2 is FQNNGV. CDR3 residues: CASSRTSGYQETQYF. As DNA, the CDR3 is TGTGCCAGCAGCCGGACTAGCGGGTACCAAGAGACCCAGTACTTC.

V and J are TRBV11-1 and TRBJ2-5, with D unclear. CDR1 and CDR2 from the germline V gene are SGHAT and FQDESV (reference sequence). The CDR3 extends over 14 amino acids. The V end was cut by 1 base, the J end by 2 bases, with 8 bases between. The CDR3 nucleotides are TGTGCCAGCAGCTTAGGAGGCACTCAAGAGACCCAGTACTTC. This codes for CASSLGGTQETQYF.

V and J are TRBV11-3 and TRBJ2-7; D is ambiguous. The germline V gene encodes CDR1 SGHNT and CDR2 YENEEA. The length of the CDR3 is 15 residues. V dropped 5 bases and J dropped 1 base, with 15 bases sitting between them. In DNA, the CDR3 is TGTGCCAGCAGCCCGGAGTACTCTAGATCCTACGAGCAGTACTTC. It codes for CASSPEYSRSYEQYF.

This rearrangement joins TRBV9 to TRBJ2-1; D could derive from TRBD1 or TRBD2 (5 bases each). CDR1 and CDR2 from the germline V gene are SGDLS and YYNGEE. V was cut by 2 bases and J by 2 bases, with 11 bases left in between. The CDR3 is made up of 15 amino acids. CDR3 amino acids: CASSVGGETYNEQFF. As DNA, the CDR3 is TGTGCCAGCAGCGTTGGGGGAGAAACCTACAATGAGCAGTTCTTC.

The rearrangement joins TRBV9 to TRBJ1-1; no clear D gene. CDR1 is SGDLS, CDR2 YYNGEE, per germline. V lost 0 bases, J lost 5 bases, and 8 bases lay in between. This CDR3 contains 13 residues. Here the CDR3 reads CASSVVPGTEAFF. The CDR3 DNA reads TGTGCCAGCAGCGTAGTCCCAGGAACTGAAGCTTTCTTT.

This sequence joins TRBV9 and TRBJ2-3; tentatively, D is TRBD2 (5 bases). There are 16 residues in the CDR3. CDR1 SGDLS and CDR2 YYNGEE come from the germline V gene. Between the trimmed V and J ends, which lost 0 bases and 0 bases, there was a span of 11 bases. CDR3: CASSVGDSVSTDTQYF. The CDR3 DNA follows: TGTGCCAGCAGCGTAGGAGATAGCGTAAGCACAGATACGCAGTATTTT.

This clone appeared a few times. The rearrangement uses TRBV4-1 and TRBJ2-2, with 10 bases aligning to TRBD2. Germline-derived CDR1 and CDR2 are MGHRA and YSYEKL. Germline trimming cut 1 base from V and 7 bases from J; bases unmatched to any gene: 3. The CDR3 is 15 residues long. The CDR3 bases are TGCGCCAGCAGCCAAGGACTAGCGGGTTTCGGGGAGCTGTTTTTT. Its translation is CASSQGLAGFGELFF.

The chain carries TRBV15 and TRBJ2-7, with D possibly matching TRBD2 (5 bases). Germline loops: CDR1 LNHNV, CDR2 YYDKDF (reference sequence). This CDR3 spans 15 amino acids. Trimming removed 0 bases at V and 7 bases at J, with 16 bases between. The CDR3: CATSRDSPFTGEQYF. CDR3 sequence (DNA): TGTGCCACCAGCAGAGATTCACCTTTCACGGGGGAGCAGTACTTC. The entire variable domain, with the rest obtained from reference TRBV15 and TRBJ2-7, is as follows: DAMVIQNPRYQVTQFGKPVTLSCSQTLNHNVMYWYQQKSSQAPKLLFHYYDKDFNNEADTPDNFQSRRPNTSFCFLDIRSPGLGDTAMYLCATSRDSPFTGEQYFGPGTRLTVT.

The V gene is TRBV5-1, the J gene TRBJ2-5; 8 nucleotides agree with TRBD2. Per the germline V gene, CDR1 is SGHRS and CDR2 is YFSETQ. The CDR3 has 17 residues. The trim removed 0 bases at V and 2 bases at J, leaving 9 bases unmatched. The CDR3 bases are TGCGCCAGCAGCTTGGGGCCCAGCGGGAGAGGGCAAGAGACCCAGTACTTC. As protein: CASSLGPSGRGQETQYF.

The chain employs TRBV7-9 and TRBJ1-1; D is perhaps TRBD1 (5 bases). The length of the CDR3 is 14 residues. Trimming pared 5 bases from V and 0 bases from J, leaving 10 bases between. Germline V gene lookup returns CDR1 SEHNR and CDR2 FQNEAQ (reference sequence). CDR3 residues: CASSKQVVNTEAFF. CDR3 nucleotides: TGTGCCAGCAGCAAACAGGTGGTGAACACTGAAGCTTTCTTT.

The gene calls are TRBV29-1 and TRBJ1-2, with D maybe TRBD1 (6 bases). CDR3 size: 12 residues. Trimming left V 5 bases short and J 4 bases short, with 11 bases between. The germline V gene encodes CDR1 SQVTM and CDR2 ANQGSEA. For the CDR3, the DNA is TGCAGCGTTAGACAGGAGGCCTATGGCTACACCTTC. This translates into CSVRQEAYGYTF.

The gene calls are TRBV6-6 and TRBJ1-1, with D tentatively TRBD1 (5 bases). Trimming took off 4 bases at V and 4 bases at J, with 13 bases between the two ends. This CDR3 spans 14 amino acids. Germline assignment: CDR1 MNHNY and CDR2 SVGAGI (reference sequence). Here the CDR3 DNA reads TGTGCCAGCAGTTCCCCAGGGTGGGGCACTGAAGCTTTCTTT. Translating it yields CASSSPGWGTEAFF.

As to this clone: Other nucleotide sequences in the sample specify the same CDR3. The rearrangement links TRBV5-1 to TRBJ1-5; perhaps TRBD1 as D (6 bases). The CDR3 runs 13 residues. Germline-derived CDR1 and CDR2 are SGHRS and YFSETQ. Trimming cost V 2 bases and J 7 bases, with 10 bases left between them. DNA for the CDR3: TGCGCCAGCAGCTTAGGGGGGGACCAGCCCCAGCATTTT. Its translation: CASSLGGDQPQHF.

The chain uses TRBV10-3 and TRBJ2-1; TRBD2 matches 11 bases. CDR1 and CDR2 from the germline V gene are ENHRY and SYGVKD. After removal of 10 bases from V and 9 bases from J, the junction contained 14 bases not matched to a gene. The CDR3 is 15 amino acids. The CDR3 DNA follows: TGTGCCACGTCGGGGACTAGCGGAACTCGGGGTGAGCAGTTCTTC. Its translation: CATSGTSGTRGEQFF.

This chain connects TRBV7-2 to TRBJ2-5, with TRBD2 matching 9 bases. CDR3 size: 15 residues. J lost 2 bases, V lost 3 bases, and 4 bases had no gene match. Per germline, CDR1 SGHTA and CDR2 FQGNSA. The CDR3 loop reads CASSLVAGEQETQYF. CDR3 DNA: TGTGCCAGCAGCTTGGTAGCGGGGGAGCAAGAGACCCAGTACTTC.

This chain links TRBV30 with TRBJ1-2; D perhaps matches TRBD1 (5 bases). The CDR3 is 13 residues long. CDR1 is GTSNPN, CDR2 SVGIG, per germline (reference sequence). The V and J ends lost 4 bases and 0 bases respectively, with 9 bases between them. The CDR3, as DNA: TGTGCCTGGACGGCACAGGCTAACTATGGCTACACCTTC. The encoded protein is CAWTAQANYGYTF. The whole variable domain, filled in from reference TRBV30 and TRBJ1-2, reads SQTIHQWPATLVQPVGSPLSLECTVEGTSNPNLYWYRQAAGRGLQLLFYSVGIGQISSEVPQNLSASRPQDRQFILSSKKLLLSDSGFYLCAWTAQANYGYTFGSGTRLTVV.

This chain connects TRBV28 to TRBJ2-1; tentative D call: TRBD1 (5 bases). This CDR3 is 10 amino acids long. CDR1 MDHEN and CDR2 SYDVKM come from the germline V gene. Trimming removed 2 bases at V and 15 bases at J, with 8 bases between. CDR3 in amino acids: CASSLGRVFF. As DNA, the CDR3 is TGTGCCAGCAGTTTAGGCAGGGTGTTCTTC.

This chain uses TRBV30 with TRBJ2-5, with TRBD2 matching 12 bases. Germline V gene sequence: CDR1 GTSNPN, CDR2 SVGIG (reference sequence). This CDR3 has 17 residues. V shed 5 bases, J shed 5 bases, and the junction held 15 bases outside the gene matches. CDR3 sequence: CAWGRTSGMLARETQYF. The CDR3 nucleotides are TGTGCCTGGGGCCGGACTAGCGGGATGTTGGCAAGGGAGACCCAGTACTTC.

The chain carries TRBV6-1 and TRBJ2-1; D unclear. Germline V gene sequence: CDR1 MNHNS, CDR2 SASEGT. There are 11 residues in the CDR3. V lost 10 bases, J lost 8 bases, and 12 bases lay in between. The CDR3 sequence is CATGRADEQFF. Here the CDR3 DNA reads TGTGCCACCGGCCGTGCGGATGAGCAGTTCTTC.

V gene TRBV15 combines with J gene TRBJ1-1; D is uncertain. The V and J ends lost 9 bases and 9 bases respectively, with 14 bases between them. The germline CDR1 and CDR2 sequences are LNHNV and YYDKDF (reference sequence). This CDR3 has 11 residues. This CDR3 is CATRGRFQAFF. The CDR3 nucleotides read TGTGCCACGCGAGGGAGATTCCAAGCTTTCTTT.